This T cell receptor (beta chain) was retrieved from a study of blood T cell repertoires in COVID-19. Study-level background: Both acute and convalescent COVID-19 samples were obtained from the United States, Italy and Spain.

Study processing details: The assay estimated nucleated cells by amplifying reference gene primers. Clones were sequenced by immunoSEQ multiplex PCR, and TCRdb holds only the in-frame ones, with some missing. V and J calls and clone size are those listed in that table; D and trimming were worked out from the DNA. The top ten hold around 0.97% of the sample, which has approximately 360,000 clones, 88% seen once. The CDR3 consists of 10 residues. Per the germline V gene, CDR1 is MNHEY and CDR2 is SVGEGT. V dropped 2 bases and J dropped 15 bases, with 8 bases sitting between them. This clone was picked up one time. The study recruited people aged 18 to 89 years across roughly 23 US areas.

This clonotype was obtained from a woman younger than 45 with acute COVID-19. What was sequenced was PBMCs or T cells enriched from blood (not recorded which). This chain uses TRBV6-2 or TRBV6-3 with TRBJ2-1, with unresolved D. CDR3 sequence (DNA): TGTGCCAGCAGTTACGATTCGGTGTTCTTC. It translates to CASSYDSVFF.